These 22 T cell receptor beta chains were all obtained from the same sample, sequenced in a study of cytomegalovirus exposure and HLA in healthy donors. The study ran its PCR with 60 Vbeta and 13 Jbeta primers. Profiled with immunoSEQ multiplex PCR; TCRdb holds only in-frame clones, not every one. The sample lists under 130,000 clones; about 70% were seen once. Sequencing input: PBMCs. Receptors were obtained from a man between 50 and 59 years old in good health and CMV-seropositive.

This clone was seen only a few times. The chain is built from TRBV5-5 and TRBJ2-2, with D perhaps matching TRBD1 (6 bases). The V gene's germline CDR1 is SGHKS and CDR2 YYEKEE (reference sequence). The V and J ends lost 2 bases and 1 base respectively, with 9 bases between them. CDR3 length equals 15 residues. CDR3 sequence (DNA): TGTGCCAGCAGCTTAATGACAGGGAACACCGGGGAGCTGTTTTTT. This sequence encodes CASSLMTGNTGELFF.

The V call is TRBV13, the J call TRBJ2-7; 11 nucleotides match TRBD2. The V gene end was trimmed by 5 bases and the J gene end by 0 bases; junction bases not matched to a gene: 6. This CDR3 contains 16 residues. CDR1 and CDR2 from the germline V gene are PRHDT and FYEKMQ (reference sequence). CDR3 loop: CASSGGTSGASYEQYF. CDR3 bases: TGTGCCAGCAGCGGTGGGACTAGCGGAGCCTCCTACGAGCAGTACTTC.

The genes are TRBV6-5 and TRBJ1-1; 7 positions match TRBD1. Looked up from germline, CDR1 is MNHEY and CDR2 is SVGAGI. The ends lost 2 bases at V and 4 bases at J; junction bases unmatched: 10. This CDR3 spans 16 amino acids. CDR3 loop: CASSYRKTGRGTEAFF. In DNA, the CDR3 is TGTGCCAGCAGTTACCGAAAGACAGGGAGAGGCACTGAAGCTTTCTTT.

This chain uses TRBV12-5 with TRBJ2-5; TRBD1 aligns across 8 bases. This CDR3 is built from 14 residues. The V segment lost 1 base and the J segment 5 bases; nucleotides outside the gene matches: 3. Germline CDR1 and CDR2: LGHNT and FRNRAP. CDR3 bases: TGTGCTAGTGGTTTGGGGGGACAGGAGGAGACCCAGTACTTC. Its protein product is CASGLGGQEETQYF. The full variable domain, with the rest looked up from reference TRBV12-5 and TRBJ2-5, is DARVTQTPRHKVTEMGQEVTMRCQPILGHNTVFWYRQTMMQGLELLAYFRNRAPLDDSGMPKDRFSAEMPDATLATLKIQPSEPRDSAVYFCASGLGGQEETQYFGPGTRLLVL.

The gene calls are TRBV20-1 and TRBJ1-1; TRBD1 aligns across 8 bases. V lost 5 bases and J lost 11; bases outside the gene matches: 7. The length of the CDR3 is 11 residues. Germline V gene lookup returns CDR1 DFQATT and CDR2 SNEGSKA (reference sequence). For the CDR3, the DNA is TGCAGTGCTCCAGCCAGGGGGCTTGCTTTCTTT. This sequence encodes CSAPARGLAFF.

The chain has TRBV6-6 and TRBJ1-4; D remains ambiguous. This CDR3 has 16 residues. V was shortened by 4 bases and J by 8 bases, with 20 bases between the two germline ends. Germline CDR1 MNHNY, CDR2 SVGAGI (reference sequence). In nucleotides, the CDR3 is TGTGCCAGCAGTTTGAACATCGGGGTTTTTACGGAAAAACTGTTTTTT. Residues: CASSLNIGVFTEKLFF.

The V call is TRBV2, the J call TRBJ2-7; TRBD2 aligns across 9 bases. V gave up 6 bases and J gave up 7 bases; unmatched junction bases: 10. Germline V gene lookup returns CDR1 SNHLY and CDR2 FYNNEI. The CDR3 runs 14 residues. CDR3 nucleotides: TGTGCCAGCAGGATCGACAGGGCGGGGGGGGAGCAGTACTTC. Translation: CASRIDRAGGEQYF.

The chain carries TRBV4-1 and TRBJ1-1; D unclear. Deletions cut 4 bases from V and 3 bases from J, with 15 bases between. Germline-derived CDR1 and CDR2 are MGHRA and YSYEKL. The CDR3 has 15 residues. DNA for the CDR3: TGCGCCAGCAGCCCCCGAAAGCTTGGAGACACTGAAGCTTTCTTT. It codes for CASSPRKLGDTEAFF.

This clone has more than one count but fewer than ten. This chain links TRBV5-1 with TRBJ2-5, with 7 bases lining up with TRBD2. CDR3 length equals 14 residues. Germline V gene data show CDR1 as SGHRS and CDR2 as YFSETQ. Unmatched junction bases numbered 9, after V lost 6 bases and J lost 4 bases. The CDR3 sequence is CASTTSPPGETQYF. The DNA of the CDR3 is TGCGCCAGCACGACTAGCCCGCCAGGAGAGACCCAGTACTTC.

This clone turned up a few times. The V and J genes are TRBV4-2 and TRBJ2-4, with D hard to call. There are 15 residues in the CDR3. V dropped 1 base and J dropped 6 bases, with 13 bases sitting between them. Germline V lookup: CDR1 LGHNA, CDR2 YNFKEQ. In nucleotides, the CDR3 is TGTGCCAGCAGCCAAGTAGGCTTGACTGGAAACATTCAGTACTTC. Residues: CASSQVGLTGNIQYF.

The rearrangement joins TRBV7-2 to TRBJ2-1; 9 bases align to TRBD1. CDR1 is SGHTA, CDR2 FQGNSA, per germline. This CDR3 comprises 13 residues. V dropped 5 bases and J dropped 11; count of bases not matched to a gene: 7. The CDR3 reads CASSRDRVNKQFF. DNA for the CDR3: TGTGCCAGCAGCCGGGACAGGGTAAATAAGCAGTTCTTC.

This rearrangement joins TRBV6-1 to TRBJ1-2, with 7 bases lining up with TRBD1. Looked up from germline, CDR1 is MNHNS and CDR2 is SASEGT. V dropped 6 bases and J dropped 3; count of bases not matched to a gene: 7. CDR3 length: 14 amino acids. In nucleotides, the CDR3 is TGTGCCAGCAGATCCGGGACAGCCTACTATGGCTACACCTTC. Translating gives CASRSGTAYYGYTF.

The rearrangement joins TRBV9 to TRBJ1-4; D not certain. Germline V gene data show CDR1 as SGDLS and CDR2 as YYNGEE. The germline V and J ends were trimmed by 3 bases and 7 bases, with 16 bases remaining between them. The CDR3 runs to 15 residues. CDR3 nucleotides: TGTGCCAGCAGCGGTCTGGCGGGCGAGGCTGAAAAACTGTTTTTT. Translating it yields CASSGLAGEAEKLFF. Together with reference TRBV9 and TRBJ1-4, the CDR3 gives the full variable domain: DSGVTQTPKHLITATGQRVTLRCSPRSGDLSVYWYQQSLDQGLQFLIQYYNGEERAKGNILERFSAQQFPDLHSELNLSSLELGDSALYFCASSGLAGEAEKLFFGSGTQLSVL.

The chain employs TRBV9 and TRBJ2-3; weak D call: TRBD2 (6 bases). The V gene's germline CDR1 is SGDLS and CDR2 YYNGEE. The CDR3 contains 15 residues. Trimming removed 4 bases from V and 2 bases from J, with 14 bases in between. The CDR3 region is CASSFSGTDTDTQYF. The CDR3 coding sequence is TGTGCCAGCAGCTTCTCCGGGACTGACACAGATACGCAGTATTTT.

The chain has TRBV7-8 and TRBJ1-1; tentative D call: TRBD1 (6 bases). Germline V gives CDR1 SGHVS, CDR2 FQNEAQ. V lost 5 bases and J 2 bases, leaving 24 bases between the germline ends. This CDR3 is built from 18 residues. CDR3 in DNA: TGTGCCAGCAGCCAAATCCCCAGGGGATCTTACCTCAACACTGAAGCTTTCTTT. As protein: CASSQIPRGSYLNTEAFF.

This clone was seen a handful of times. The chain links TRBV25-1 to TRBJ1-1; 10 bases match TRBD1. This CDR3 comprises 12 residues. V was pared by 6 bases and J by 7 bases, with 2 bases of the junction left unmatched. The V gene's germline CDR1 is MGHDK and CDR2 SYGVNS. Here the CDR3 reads CASRTGGFEAFF. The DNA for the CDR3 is TGTGCCAGCAGGACAGGGGGCTTTGAAGCTTTCTTT.

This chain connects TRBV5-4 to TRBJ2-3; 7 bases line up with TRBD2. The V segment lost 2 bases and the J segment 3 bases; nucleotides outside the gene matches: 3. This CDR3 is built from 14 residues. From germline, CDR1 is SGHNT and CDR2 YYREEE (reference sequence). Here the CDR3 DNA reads TGTGCCAGCAGCTTTGGCGGGAGTACAGATACGCAGTATTTT. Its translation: CASSFGGSTDTQYF.

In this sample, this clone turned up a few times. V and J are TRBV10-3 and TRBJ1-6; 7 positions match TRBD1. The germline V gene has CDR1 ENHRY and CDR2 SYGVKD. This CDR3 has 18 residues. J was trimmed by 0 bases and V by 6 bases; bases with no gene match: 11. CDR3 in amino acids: CAISPTGTESSYNSPLHF. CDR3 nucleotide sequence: TGTGCCATCAGCCCCACCGGGACAGAGAGCTCCTATAATTCACCCCTCCACTTT.

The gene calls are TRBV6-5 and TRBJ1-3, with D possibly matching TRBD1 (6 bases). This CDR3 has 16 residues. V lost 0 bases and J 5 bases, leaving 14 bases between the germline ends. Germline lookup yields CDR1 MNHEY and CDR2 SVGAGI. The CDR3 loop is CASSYSDPRGRNTIYF. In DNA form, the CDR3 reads TGTGCCAGCAGTTACTCCGATCCCAGGGGAAGAAACACCATATATTTT.

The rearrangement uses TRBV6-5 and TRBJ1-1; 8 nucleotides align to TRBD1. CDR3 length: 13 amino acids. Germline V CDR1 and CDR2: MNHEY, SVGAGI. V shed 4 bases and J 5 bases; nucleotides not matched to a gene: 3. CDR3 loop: CASSFTGGTEAFF. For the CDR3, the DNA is TGTGCCAGCAGTTTTACAGGGGGAACTGAAGCTTTCTTT.

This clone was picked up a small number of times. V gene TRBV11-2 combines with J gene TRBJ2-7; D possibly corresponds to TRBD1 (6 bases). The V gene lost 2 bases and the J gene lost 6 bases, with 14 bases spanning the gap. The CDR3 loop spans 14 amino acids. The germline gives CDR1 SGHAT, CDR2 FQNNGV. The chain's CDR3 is CASSLNREVGEQYF. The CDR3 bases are TGTGCCAGCAGCTTAAACAGGGAAGTAGGCGAGCAGTACTTC.

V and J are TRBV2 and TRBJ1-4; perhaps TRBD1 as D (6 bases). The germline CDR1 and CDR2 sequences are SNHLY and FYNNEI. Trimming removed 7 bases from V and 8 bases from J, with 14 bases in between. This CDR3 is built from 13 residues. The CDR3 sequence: CASIGGAREKLFF. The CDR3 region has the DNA TGTGCCAGCATTGGGGGCGCTCGGGAAAAACTGTTTTTT. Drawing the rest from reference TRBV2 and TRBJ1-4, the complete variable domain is EPEVTQTPSHQVTQMGQEVILRCVPISNHLYFYWYRQILGQKVEFLVSFYNNEISEKSEIFDDQFSVERPDGSNFTLKIRSTKLEDSAMYFCASIGGAREKLFFGSGTQLSVL.